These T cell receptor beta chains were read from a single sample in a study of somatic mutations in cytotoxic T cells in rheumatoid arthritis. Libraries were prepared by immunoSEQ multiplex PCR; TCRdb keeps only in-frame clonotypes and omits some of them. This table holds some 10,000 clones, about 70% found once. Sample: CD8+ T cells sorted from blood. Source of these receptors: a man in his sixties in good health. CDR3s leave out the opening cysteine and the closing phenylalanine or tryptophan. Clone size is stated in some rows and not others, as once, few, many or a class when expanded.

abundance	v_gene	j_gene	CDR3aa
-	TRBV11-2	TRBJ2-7	ASSPLWGTGGATSEQY
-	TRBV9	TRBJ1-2	ASSVTPGQGARYGYT
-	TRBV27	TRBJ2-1	ASSLSSGNEQF
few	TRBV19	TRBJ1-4	ASSTPGTGFEKLF
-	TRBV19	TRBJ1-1	ASTLGTSLGLNTEAF
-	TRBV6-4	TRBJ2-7	ASSDLRNSRSYEQY
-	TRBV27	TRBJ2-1	ASSFIMGQGVYNEQF
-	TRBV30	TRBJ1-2	AWSIGTGGYGYT
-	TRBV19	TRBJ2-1	ATLGQAYNEQF
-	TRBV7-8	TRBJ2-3	ASSLGRSTDTQY
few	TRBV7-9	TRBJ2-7	ASSPDRNLYEQY
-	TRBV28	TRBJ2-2	ASSPNTGELF
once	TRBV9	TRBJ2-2	ASRATGVGDTGELF
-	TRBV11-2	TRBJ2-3	ASSPSTRTTDTQY
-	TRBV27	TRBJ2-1	ASSLSAASYNEQF
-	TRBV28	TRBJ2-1	ASSLEGLSYNEQF
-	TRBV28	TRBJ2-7	ASSFTGTGVHEQY
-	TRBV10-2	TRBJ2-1	ASSGAHNEQF
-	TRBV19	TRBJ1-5	ASSTDPGGNQPQH
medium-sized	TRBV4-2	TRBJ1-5	ASSQFREPTEPQH
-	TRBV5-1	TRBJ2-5	ASSAVIMDREDPETQY
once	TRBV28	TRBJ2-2	ASSTRRGTTPPGELF
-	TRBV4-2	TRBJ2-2	ASSQGTSGPNTGELF
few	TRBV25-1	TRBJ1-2	ASEDNFYGYT
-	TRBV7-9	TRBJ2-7	ASSSGLAGGIHEQY
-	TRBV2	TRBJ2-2	ASRPGTGDTGELF
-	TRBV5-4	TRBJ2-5	ASSWGETQY
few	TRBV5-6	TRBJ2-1	ASSFEDSSYNEQF
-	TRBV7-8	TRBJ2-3	ASSLGTSGHRTDTQY
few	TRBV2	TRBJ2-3	ASSFAGQGAGDTQY
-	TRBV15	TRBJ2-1	ATSRGREAAYNEQF
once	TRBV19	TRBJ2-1	ASSIDHGGSYNEQF
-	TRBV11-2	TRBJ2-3	ASSRFAGVADTQY
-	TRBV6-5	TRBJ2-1	ASSYSSTSAYNEQF
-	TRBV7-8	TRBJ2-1	ASSLGPSSYNEQF
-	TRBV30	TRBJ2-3	AWSVEWVREDTQY
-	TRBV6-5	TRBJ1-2	ASSWTGSYGYT
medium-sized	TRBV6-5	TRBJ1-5	ASSYGTGGDQPQH
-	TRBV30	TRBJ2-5	AWSVASGFQETQY
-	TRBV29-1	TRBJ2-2	STFNFGLAGGQGGELF
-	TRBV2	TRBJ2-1	ASSEVLAGGLRAYNEQF
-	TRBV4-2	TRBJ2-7	ASSQGGRDSTYEQY
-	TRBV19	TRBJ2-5	ASSITGGRGETQY
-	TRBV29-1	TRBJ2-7	SVEVGRIEQY
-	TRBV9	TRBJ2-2	ASSVDDRDGGRAGELF
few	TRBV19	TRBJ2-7	ASSPGGGDYEQY
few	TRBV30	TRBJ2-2	AWSLMNTGELF
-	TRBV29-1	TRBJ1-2	SVELALANYGYT
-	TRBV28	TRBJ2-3	ASSLTSGSTDTQY
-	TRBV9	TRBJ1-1	ASSVGDTEAF
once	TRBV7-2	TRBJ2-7	ASSLGGESYEQY
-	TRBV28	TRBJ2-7	ASSAIRQGLYEQY
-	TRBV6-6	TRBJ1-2	ASSLTGSDGYT